The clone carrying this TCR beta chain was counted between two and nine times. The ends were cut back, 5 bases at V and 4 bases at J, with 11 bases in the middle. The CDR3 is 13 residues long. CDR1 is GTSNPN, CDR2 SVGIG, per germline (reference sequence). This specimen belongs to a study of blood T cells in healthy people across ages. For the second PCR, which ran for about 7 to 11 cycles, a sample-barcoded 5' primer and a J-beta primer mix were used. TCRdb re-analysed the 5' RACE reads in MiXCR, keeping a single row per CDR3 protein. The table lists over 550,000 distinct CDR3 sequences, about 28% of them singletons.

The V gene is TRBV30, the J gene TRBJ2-2; a possible D gene is TRBD2 (5 bases). Sequenced input: blood. The sequence came from an elderly woman in good health. CDR3 DNA sequence: TGTGCCTGGCGGACTTCCCGCACCGGGGAGCTGTTTTTT. Translated, it gives CAWRTSRTGELFF. The variable domain in full, completed from reference TRBV30 and TRBJ2-2, reads SQTIHQWPATLVQPVGSPLSLECTVEGTSNPNLYWYRQAAGRGLQLLFYSVGIGQISSEVPQNLSASRPQDRQFILSSKKLLLSDSGFYLCAWRTSRTGELFFGEGSRLTVL.